The TCR beta chain described here comes from a study of technical replicates of blood from several donors. V lost 8 bases and J lost 4; bases outside the gene matches: 4. The CDR3 loop spans 12 amino acids. CDR1 is SEHNR, CDR2 FQNEAQ, per germline (reference sequence). This table comes from immunoSEQ multiplex PCR, and its TCRdb copy is limited to in-frame clones, with some not included. The top ten hold about 3.9% of the sample, which has about 49,000 clones, approximately 90% seen once. The rearrangement uses TRBV7-9 and TRBJ2-5, with TRBD2 matching over 7 bases. The TCR sequence derives from a human donor in good health. Some clones in this sample may be carry-over from other donors' samples. Sequencing was performed on PBMCs. The CDR3, as DNA: TGTGCCAGCGGGGGGGGGACAGAGACCCAGTACTTC. It yields the protein CASGGGTETQYF.